This T cell receptor beta chain originates from a study of OX40 agonist ivuxolimab in advanced cancers. Study-wide context: The costimulatory receptor OX40 (CD134) was targeted by ivuxolimab, a fully human IgG2 agonistic monoclonal antibody. Intravenous ivuxolimab was administered to patients every 2 weeks at six dose levels: 0.01, 0.1, 0.3, 1.5, 3 and 10 mg/kg. Of the roughly 52 dose-escalation patients, hepatocellular carcinoma was present in around 20, melanoma in around 15, renal cell carcinoma in 9 and head and neck cancer in 9. In the dose-escalation cohort, 82.7% of patients were male, and the mean age was 60 years with a range of roughly 20 to 85. Patients were allowed to have had prior anti-PD-1, anti-PD-L1 or anti-CTLA-4 therapy, and around 40% of the dose-escalation patients had previously received checkpoint inhibitors. Partial responses occurred in three dose-escalation patients: two with cutaneous melanoma and one with hepatocellular carcinoma. The point of sequencing TCRbeta in the periphery was to test whether ivuxolimab changed TCR sequence diversity and drove clonal T-cell expansion. The paper describes the monotherapy dose-escalation part (N ≈ 49 patients) of the phase I trial of ivuxolimab. Points the paper makes about the study in general: Antigen specificity was not determined for the clonally expanded peripheral T cells. Low levels of normalized T-cell clonal expansion were also seen in some patients who did not respond. At doses of 0.1 to 3.0 mg/kg, clonal expansion of both CD4+ and CD8+ T cells in blood was seen between baseline and week 6. On average, CD8+ T cells showed more expanded clones than CD4+ T cells after ivuxolimab. Partial responders in the 0.1-3.0 mg/kg groups had among the lowest normalized peripheral clonal expansion, especially among CD8+ T cells.

As regards this clone: This clone's antigen is unknown. Per-nucleotide qualities are absent, and no much larger clonotype sits a single base away.

For sequencing of the TCRbeta CDR3 region, genomic DNA was extracted from the sorted cells. The immunoSEQ Assay was used for sequencing of TCRbeta CDR3 regions. This is the immuneACCESS table as TCRdb keeps it, with only in-frame sequences that have V and J called. A part of the clones is gone; compared with another copy, unresolved V genes explain less than half, and the rest is unexplained. This sample is represented by roughly 48,000 clones; approximately 84% of them were singletons. The ten top clones hold roughly 9.9% of the sample. The trial excluded patients who had a history of autoimmune disease or who were on systemic immunosuppression. In every dose cohort, peripheral blood was drawn for TCR sequencing at baseline, cycle 4 day 1, and cycle 7 day 1. The samples were drawn from a first-in-human, open-label, multicenter phase I dose-escalation trial of ivuxolimab. The trial enrolled adults with locally advanced or metastatic head and neck squamous cell, hepatocellular, melanoma or renal cell carcinoma. Before TCR sequencing, CD4+ T cells and CD8+ T cells were sorted from peripheral blood as separate populations.

The receptor was isolated from an adult with an advanced solid tumor such as melanoma, head and neck, liver or kidney cancer. Material: CD4+ or CD8+ T cells sorted from blood, obtained in a trial of the OX40 agonist ivuxolimab.

The CDR3 protein: CASSTLDRDTEAFF. The sequenced DNA is TGTGCCAGTAGTACGCTGGACAGGGACACTGAAGCTTTCTTT. The V gene is TRBV19 and the J gene is TRBJ1-1, and 8 bases in between align with TRBD1. V loses 4 bases at its end and J loses 3 bases; junction bases beyond the gene matches: 4. The CDR3 numbers 14 residues from cysteine through phenylalanine. Only the CDR3 part of the read is kept: 42 bases, read in frame from the first base. CDR1 and CDR2, per the germline V gene (reference sequence), are LNHDA and SQIVND. Joined to the reference TRBV19 and TRBJ1-1 proteins, this CDR3 gives the full variable domain: DGGITQSPKYLFRKEGQNVTLSCEQNLNHDAMYWYRQDPGQGLRLIYYSQIVNDFQKGDIAEGYSVSREKKESFPLTVTSAQKNPTAFYLCASSTLDRDTEAFFGQGTRLTVV.